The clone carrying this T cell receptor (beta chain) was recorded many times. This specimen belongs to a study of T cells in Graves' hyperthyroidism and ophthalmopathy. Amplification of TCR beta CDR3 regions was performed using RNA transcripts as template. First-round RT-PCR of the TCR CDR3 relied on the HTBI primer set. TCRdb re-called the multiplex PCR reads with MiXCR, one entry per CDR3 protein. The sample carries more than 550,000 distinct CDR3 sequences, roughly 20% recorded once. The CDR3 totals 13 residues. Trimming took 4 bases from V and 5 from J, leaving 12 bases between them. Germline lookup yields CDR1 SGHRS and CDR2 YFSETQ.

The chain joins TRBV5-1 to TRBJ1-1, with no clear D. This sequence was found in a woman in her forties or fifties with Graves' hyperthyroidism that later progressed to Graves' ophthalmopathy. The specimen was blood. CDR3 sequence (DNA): TGCGCCAGCAGCAAGGGAGGCGGTACTGAAGCTTTCTTT. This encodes CASSKGGGTEAFF.